Below are 17 T cell receptor beta chains sequenced from a single sample in a study of cytomegalovirus exposure and HLA in healthy donors. 13 Jbeta primers and 60 Vbeta primers were used for the PCR. The data were produced by immunoSEQ multiplex PCR, yet TCRdb's version contains in-frame clones alone and is incomplete. The sample's table shows 200,000 to 250,000 clones. The sequenced sample consisted of PBMCs. The receptors were gathered from a woman younger than 45 in good health and CMV-seropositive.

Here the CDR3 reads CASSFVGTSSYNEQFF. As DNA, the CDR3 is TGTGCCAGCAGCTTCGTAGGGACTAGCTCCTACAATGAGCAGTTCTTC. V is TRBV7-6 and J is TRBJ2-1; TRBD2 aligns across 8 bases. V was clipped by 3 bases and J by 0 bases; unmatched bases: 4. Germline V gene lookup returns CDR1 SGHVS and CDR2 FNYEAQ. This CDR3 region has 16 residues. The whole variable domain, remainder taken from reference TRBV7-6 and TRBJ2-1, is GAGVSQSPRYKVTKRGQDVALRCDPISGHVSLYWYRQALGQGPEFLTYFNYEAQQDKSGLPNDRFSAERPEGSISTLTIQRTEQRDSAMYRCASSFVGTSSYNEQFFGPGTRLTVL.

The gene calls are TRBV19 and TRBJ2-7; possibly TRBD1 for D (6 bases). Trimming pared 5 bases from V and 0 bases from J, leaving 11 bases between. This CDR3 spans 14 amino acids. Germline V gene data show CDR1 as LNHDA and CDR2 as SQIVND (reference sequence). The DNA of the CDR3 is TGTGCCAGTAGTCCCACAGGGAGCTCCTACGAGCAGTACTTC. Translation gives CASSPTGSSYEQYF.

The V and J genes are TRBV9 and TRBJ1-2, with 8 positions matching TRBD1. Germline V gene lookup returns CDR1 SGDLS and CDR2 YYNGEE. This CDR3 has 15 residues. J lost 5 bases, V lost 0 bases, and 6 bases had no gene match. The CDR3 region is CASSVESGGLYGYTF. The CDR3 DNA follows: TGTGCCAGCAGCGTAGAATCAGGGGGCCTATATGGCTACACCTTC.

V and J are TRBV6-5 and TRBJ2-2; maybe TRBD1 (6 bases). The CDR3 totals 15 residues. Trimming cost V 2 bases and J 4 bases, with 11 bases left between them. The germline gives CDR1 MNHEY, CDR2 SVGAGI. This CDR3 is CASSYQGQGTGELFF. The DNA for the CDR3 is TGTGCCAGCAGTTACCAGGGGCAGGGCACCGGGGAGCTGTTTTTT.

As DNA, the CDR3 is TGTGCCAGCAGCTTAGGGGAGTTCACTGAAGCTTTCTTT. Amino acid sequence: CASSLGEFTEAFF. This chain links TRBV7-9 with TRBJ1-1, with D unclear. V was pared by 1 base and J by 4 bases, with 7 bases between. The germline gives CDR1 SEHNR, CDR2 FQNEAQ (reference sequence). The CDR3 length is 13 residues.

The rearrangement links TRBV10-1 to TRBJ2-1, with TRBD2 matching over 9 bases. CDR3 length: 15 residues. Germline V gives CDR1 WNHNN, CDR2 SYGVQD (reference sequence). After removal of 6 bases from V and 12 bases from J, the junction contained 15 bases not matched to a gene. CDR3 amino acids: CASSPAAGGPRVQFF. The CDR3 nucleotides are TGCGCCAGCAGCCCCGCGGCGGGAGGGCCGAGGGTGCAGTTCTTC.

The CDR3 DNA follows: TGCAGCGTGGACGGGACAGGGCAAGAGACCCAGTACTTC. This sequence encodes CSVDGTGQETQYF. The chain uses TRBV29-1 and TRBJ2-5; TRBD1 agrees at 9 bases. The CDR3 loop spans 13 amino acids. J gave up 2 bases and V 6 bases, and 4 bases lay outside the gene matches. Germline V gene lookup returns CDR1 SQVTM and CDR2 ANQGSEA.

The J gene is TRBJ2-2, the V gene TRBV2; 7 nucleotides match TRBD2. From germline, CDR1 is SNHLY and CDR2 FYNNEI. J gave up 4 bases and V 7 bases, and 6 bases lay outside the gene matches. There are 14 residues in the CDR3. CDR3 coding DNA: TGTGCCAGCACGGGTCGGGGGGTCACCGGGGAGCTGTTTTTT. Its translation: CASTGRGVTGELFF.

The CDR3 nucleotides are TGTGCCAGCAGGGCACCTTCTGGAAACACCATATATTTT. Encoded protein: CASRAPSGNTIYF. The J gene is TRBJ1-3, the V gene TRBV13; the D is unclear. Trimming removed 6 bases from V and 1 base from J, with 7 bases in between. In germline, CDR1 is PRHDT, CDR2 FYEKMQ (reference sequence). This CDR3 region has 13 residues. The full variable domain, completed using reference TRBV13 and TRBJ1-3, is AAGVIQSPRHLIKEKRETATLKCYPIPRHDTVYWYQQGPGQDPQFLISFYEKMQSDKGSIPDRFSAQQFSDYHSELNMSSLELGDSALYFCASRAPSGNTIYFGEGSWLTVV.

This chain joins TRBV7-2 and TRBJ1-1; a possible D gene is TRBD1 (5 bases). Trimming left V 0 bases short and J 1 base short, with 9 bases between. Germline V gene sequence: CDR1 SGHTA, CDR2 FQGNSA. The CDR3 has 15 residues. CDR3 in amino acids: CASSLASGGNTEAFF. CDR3 DNA sequence: TGTGCCAGCAGCTTAGCGTCGGGGGGGAACACTGAAGCTTTCTTT. The variable domain in full, with the rest retrieved from reference TRBV7-2 and TRBJ1-1, is GAGVSQSPSNKVTEKGKDVELRCDPISGHTALYWYRQSLGQGLEFLIYFQGNSAPDKSGLPSDRFSAERTGGSVSTLTIQRTQQEDSAVYLCASSLASGGNTEAFFGQGTRLTVV.

V gene TRBV7-9 combines with J gene TRBJ1-2; D is unclear. The CDR3 consists of 15 residues. Deletions cut 2 bases from V and 5 bases from J, with 15 bases between. The V gene's germline CDR1 is SEHNR and CDR2 FQNEAQ (reference sequence). CDR3 region: CASSLIVSWEYGYTF. CDR3 sequence (DNA): TGTGCCAGCAGCTTAATTGTGTCGTGGGAGTATGGCTACACCTTC.

The chain is built from TRBV5-6 and TRBJ1-4, with TRBD1 as a possible D gene (6 bases). CDR1 and CDR2 from the germline V gene are SGHDT and YYEEEE. The CDR3 contains 13 residues. Trimming removed 4 bases from V and 8 bases from J, with 12 bases in between. CDR3 nucleotide sequence: TGTGCCAGCAGCGTCCGGACAGCCGAAAAACTGTTTTTT. Translating gives CASSVRTAEKLFF.

As for this clone: This specimen includes other DNA sequences encoding the same CDR3. The V and J genes are TRBV7-2 and TRBJ1-2; 7 bases line up with TRBD1. With 5 bases clipped from V and 7 bases from J, the junction kept 7 bases outside the gene matches. Germline V gives CDR1 SGHTA, CDR2 FQGNSA. The CDR3 sequence is 13 residues long. The CDR3 nucleotides read TGTGCCAGCAGCCTCGACAGGGTTGGTGGCTACACCTTC. Amino acid sequence: CASSLDRVGGYTF.

The chain carries TRBV19 and TRBJ1-5, with D perhaps TRBD1 (6 bases). The CDR3 has 15 residues. Germline CDR1 is LNHDA and CDR2 is SQIVND (reference sequence). Trimming stripped 6 bases from V and 2 bases from J, with 14 bases between. CDR3 sequence reads: CASRDSIGGNQPQHF. For the CDR3, the DNA is TGTGCCAGTAGGGACAGTATAGGAGGCAATCAGCCCCAGCATTTT.

The chain uses TRBV6-5 and TRBJ1-2, with no clear D. V shed 4 bases and J shed 1 base, with 10 bases lying between them. The CDR3 consists of 14 residues. Germline V gene data show CDR1 as MNHEY and CDR2 as SVGAGI. For the CDR3, the DNA is TGTGCCAGCAGTTCCTCGGCGGGTAACTATGGCTACACCTTC. This codes for CASSSSAGNYGYTF.

The chain uses TRBV4-3 and TRBJ2-7; 7 nucleotides match TRBD1. This CDR3 comprises 15 residues. The V and J ends lost 0 bases and 6 bases, in that order; junction bases with no gene match: 8. CDR1 is LGHNA, CDR2 YSLEER, per germline. This CDR3 is CASSQDPGRGSEQYF. CDR3 coding DNA: TGCGCCAGCAGCCAAGATCCGGGCAGGGGGAGCGAGCAGTACTTC.

The chain joins TRBV6-5 to TRBJ1-2; 8 nucleotides agree with TRBD1. The CDR3 has 12 amino acids. V was clipped by 5 bases and J by 5 bases; unmatched bases: 1. Germline CDR1 MNHEY, CDR2 SVGAGI. The CDR3 DNA reads TGTGCCAGCAGTAGACAGGGGTATGGCTACACCTTC. It specifies CASSRQGYGYTF.